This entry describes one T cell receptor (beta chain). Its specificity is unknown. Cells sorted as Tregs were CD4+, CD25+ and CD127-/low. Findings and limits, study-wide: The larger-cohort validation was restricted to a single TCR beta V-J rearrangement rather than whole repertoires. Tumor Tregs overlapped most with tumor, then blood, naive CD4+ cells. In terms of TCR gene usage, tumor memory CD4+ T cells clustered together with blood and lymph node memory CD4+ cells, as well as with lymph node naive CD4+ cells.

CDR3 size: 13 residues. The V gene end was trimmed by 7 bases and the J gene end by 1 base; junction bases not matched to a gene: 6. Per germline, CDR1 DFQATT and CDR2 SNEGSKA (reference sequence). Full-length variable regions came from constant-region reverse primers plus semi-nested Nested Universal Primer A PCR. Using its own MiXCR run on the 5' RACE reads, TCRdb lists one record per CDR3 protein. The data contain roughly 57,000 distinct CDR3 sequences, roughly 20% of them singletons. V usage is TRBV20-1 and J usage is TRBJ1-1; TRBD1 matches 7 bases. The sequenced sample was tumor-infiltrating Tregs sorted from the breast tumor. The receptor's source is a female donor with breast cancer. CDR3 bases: TGCAGTGTTAAGGCAGGGGGGAACACTGAAGCTTTCTTT. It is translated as CSVKAGGNTEAFF.